This TCR beta chain appears in the sequencing data of a study of early T cells in non-severe SARS-CoV-2 infection. For the study at large: Sequenced bulk RNA came from whole blood that was unsorted, and chains were unpaired.

The V gene's germline CDR1 is SGHDT and CDR2 YYEEEE. The length of the CDR3 is 16 residues. V trimming: 5 bases; J trimming: 2 bases; junction bases outside the gene matches: 12. By proportion, this clonotype is medium-sized (0.01 to 0.1%). The TCR library protocol attached unique molecular identifiers to the individual cDNA molecules. TCRdb recomputed calls from the 5' RACE reads with MiXCR, one row per CDR3 protein. Among over 50,000 distinct CDR3 sequences listed, 10% to 12% were seen once. This TCR was recovered from an adult who was a healthcare worker with PCR-confirmed SARS-CoV-2 infection or an uninfected control (not recorded which). The V gene is TRBV5-6, the J gene TRBJ2-5, with 7 bases identical to TRBD1. Sequencing was carried out using whole blood. The CDR3 region has the DNA TGTGCCAGCAGTCCATTCAGGGGGTTCGGACAAGAGACCCAGTACTTC. Its translation: CASSPFRGFGQETQYF.